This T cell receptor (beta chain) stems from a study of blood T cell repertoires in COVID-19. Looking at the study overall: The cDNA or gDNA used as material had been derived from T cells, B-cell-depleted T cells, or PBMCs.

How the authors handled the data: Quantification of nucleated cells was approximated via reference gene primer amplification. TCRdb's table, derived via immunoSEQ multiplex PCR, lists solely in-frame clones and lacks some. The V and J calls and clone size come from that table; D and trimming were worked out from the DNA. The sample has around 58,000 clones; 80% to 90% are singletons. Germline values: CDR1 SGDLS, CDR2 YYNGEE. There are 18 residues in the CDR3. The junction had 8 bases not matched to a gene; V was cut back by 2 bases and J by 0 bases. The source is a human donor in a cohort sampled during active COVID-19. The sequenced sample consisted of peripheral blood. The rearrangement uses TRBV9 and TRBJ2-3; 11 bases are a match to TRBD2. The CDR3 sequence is CASSVGLAGGTSTDTQYF. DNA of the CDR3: TGTGCCAGCAGCGTTGGTCTAGCGGGGGGTACTAGCACAGATACGCAGTATTTT. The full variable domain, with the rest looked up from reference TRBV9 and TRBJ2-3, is DSGVTQTPKHLITATGQRVTLRCSPRSGDLSVYWYQQSLDQGLQFLIQYYNGEERAKGNILERFSAQQFPDLHSELNLSSLELGDSALYFCASSVGLAGGTSTDTQYFGPGTRLTVL.